Listed below are T cell receptor beta chains from one sample, sequenced in a study of blood T cell repertoires in COVID-19. Assay used: immunoSEQ multiplex PCR; TCRdb lists only in-frame clones, some missing. In the table there are about 70,000 clones, approximately 90% of which are singletons. Sample: peripheral blood. The origin of the receptors is a man in his 70s with active COVID-19. Both conserved end residues are part of each CDR3. The order of the fields is V gene, J gene, D gene, clone size, CDR3 protein, CDR3 DNA. D genes are given only for firm matches. Size is stated for part of the rows, as once, few or many counts, or as a class when the clone is expanded.

v_gene: TRBV5-4; j_gene: TRBJ2-1; d_gene: TRBD1; abundance: -; CDR3aa: CASSNRTGAYNEQFF; CDR3nt: TGTGCCAGCAGCAACCGGACAGGGGCCTACAATGAGCAGTTCTTC
v_gene: TRBV4-3; j_gene: TRBJ2-2; d_gene: -; abundance: -; CDR3aa: CASSAGWAGLNTGELFF; CDR3nt: TGCGCCAGCAGCGCCGGTTGGGCGGGGCTGAACACCGGGGAGCTGTTTTTT
v_gene: TRBV15; j_gene: TRBJ1-6; d_gene: -; abundance: -; CDR3aa: CATSRGSSYNSPLHF; CDR3nt: TGTGCCACCAGTAGGGGGAGCTCCTATAATTCACCCCTCCACTTT
v_gene: TRBV4-3; j_gene: TRBJ2-1; d_gene: TRBD1; abundance: -; CDR3aa: CASSQAGWTGGVEQFF; CDR3nt: TGCGCCAGCAGCCAAGCTGGGTGGACAGGGGGCGTTGAGCAGTTCTTC
v_gene: TRBV2; j_gene: TRBJ1-2; d_gene: TRBD1; abundance: -; CDR3aa: CASSAAGTGGAGYGYTF; CDR3nt: TGTGCCAGCAGCGCCGCCGGGACAGGGGGCGCTGGGTATGGCTACACCTTC
v_gene: TRBV7-7; j_gene: TRBJ2-1; d_gene: TRBD2; abundance: -; CDR3aa: CASSLAPLGTSGRGDEQFF; CDR3nt: TGTGCTAGCAGCTTAGCGCCCCTCGGGACTAGCGGGAGGGGGGATGAGCAGTTCTTC
v_gene: TRBV2; j_gene: TRBJ2-7; d_gene: -; abundance: -; CDR3aa: CASSDPGSPPYEQYF; CDR3nt: TGTGCCAGCAGTGATCCGGGATCTCCCCCCTACGAGCAGTACTTC
v_gene: TRBV7-8; j_gene: TRBJ2-1; d_gene: -; abundance: -; CDR3aa: CASSRTENEQFF; CDR3nt: TGTGCCAGCAGCCGGACAGAGAATGAGCAGTTCTTC
v_gene: TRBV4-3; j_gene: TRBJ1-2; d_gene: -; abundance: -; CDR3aa: CASSQEGRAYGYTF; CDR3nt: TGCGCCAGCAGCCAAGAGGGGAGGGCCTATGGCTACACCTTC
v_gene: TRBV18; j_gene: TRBJ2-2; d_gene: TRBD1; abundance: -; CDR3aa: CASSPIRDRAGELFF; CDR3nt: TGTGCCAGCTCACCGATCCGGGACAGGGCCGGGGAGCTGTTTTTT
v_gene: TRBV7-2; j_gene: TRBJ2-1; d_gene: -; abundance: -; CDR3aa: CASSLRGSPYNEQFF; CDR3nt: TGTGCCAGCAGCTTAAGGGGCAGCCCTTACAATGAGCAGTTCTTC
v_gene: TRBV4-2; j_gene: TRBJ2-1; d_gene: -; abundance: -; CDR3aa: CASSQGRAGQEQFF; CDR3nt: TGTGCCAGCAGCCAAGGGAGGGCGGGTCAGGAGCAGTTCTTC
v_gene: TRBV9; j_gene: TRBJ2-2; d_gene: TRBD2; abundance: -; CDR3aa: CASSVGLAGGLGTGELFF; CDR3nt: TGTGCCAGCAGCGTAGGTCTAGCGGGAGGGCTGGGCACCGGGGAGCTGTTTTTT
v_gene: TRBV19; j_gene: TRBJ2-7; d_gene: TRBD1; abundance: once; CDR3aa: CASSIRQGVNEQYF; CDR3nt: TGTGCCAGTAGTATAAGACAGGGGGTAAACGAGCAGTACTTC
v_gene: TRBV4-2; j_gene: TRBJ2-3; d_gene: TRBD2; abundance: -; CDR3aa: CASSQDGSGRGDTQYF; CDR3nt: TGTGCCAGCAGCCAAGATGGTAGCGGGAGGGGGGATACGCAGTATTTT
v_gene: TRBV29-1; j_gene: TRBJ1-4; d_gene: -; abundance: few; CDR3aa: CSAGGGRADEKLFF; CDR3nt: TGCAGCGCTGGGGGGGGCAGGGCGGATGAAAAACTGTTTTTT
v_gene: TRBV30; j_gene: TRBJ2-2; d_gene: TRBD2; abundance: -; CDR3aa: CAWSVRSLAGSAGELFF; CDR3nt: TGTGCCTGGAGTGTACGGTCGCTAGCGGGTTCCGCCGGGGAGCTGTTTTTT
v_gene: TRBV7-6; j_gene: TRBJ1-2; d_gene: TRBD1; abundance: -; CDR3aa: CASSGGDRGFLEGYTF; CDR3nt: TGTGCCAGCAGCGGGGGGGACAGGGGATTCCTCGAAGGCTACACCTTC
v_gene: TRBV24-1; j_gene: TRBJ1-5; d_gene: -; abundance: once; CDR3aa: CATLWGRNQPQHF; CDR3nt: TGTGCCACCCTCTGGGGGCGCAATCAGCCCCAGCATTTT
v_gene: TRBV7-2; j_gene: TRBJ2-7; d_gene: -; abundance: few; CDR3aa: CASSLGPSYEQYF; CDR3nt: TGTGCCAGCAGCTTAGGGCCCAGCTACGAGCAGTACTTC
v_gene: TRBV10-3; j_gene: TRBJ2-3; d_gene: TRBD2; abundance: -; CDR3aa: CAISGGLAGFSDTQYF; CDR3nt: TGTGCCATCAGTGGGGGACTAGCGGGATTCTCAGATACGCAGTATTTT
v_gene: TRBV6-1; j_gene: TRBJ2-7; d_gene: -; abundance: -; CDR3aa: CASSEWGMGGYEQYF; CDR3nt: TGTGCCAGCAGTGAATGGGGGATGGGGGGTTACGAGCAGTACTTC